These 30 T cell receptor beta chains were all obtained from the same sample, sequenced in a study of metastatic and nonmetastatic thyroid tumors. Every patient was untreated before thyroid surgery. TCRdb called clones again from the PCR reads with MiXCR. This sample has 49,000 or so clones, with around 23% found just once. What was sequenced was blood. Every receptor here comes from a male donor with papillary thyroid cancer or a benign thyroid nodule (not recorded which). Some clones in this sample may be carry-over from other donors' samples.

The CDR3 DNA reads as TGTGCCAGCAGTGTCGTAGCCAACACTGAAGCTTTCTTT. As protein: CASSVVANTEAFF. The V gene is TRBV7-8, the J gene TRBJ1-1; D is ambiguous. V shed 6 bases and J shed 2 bases, with 10 bases lying between them. This CDR3 has 13 amino acids. Germline-derived CDR1 and CDR2 are SGHVS and FQNEAQ. Looking up the rest from reference TRBV7-8 and TRBJ1-1 gives the full variable domain: GAGVSQSPRYKVAKRGQDVALRCDPISGHVSLFWYQQALGQGPEFLTYFQNEAQLDKSGLPSDRFFAERPEGSVSTLKIQRTQQEDSAVYLCASSVVANTEAFFGQGTRLTVV.

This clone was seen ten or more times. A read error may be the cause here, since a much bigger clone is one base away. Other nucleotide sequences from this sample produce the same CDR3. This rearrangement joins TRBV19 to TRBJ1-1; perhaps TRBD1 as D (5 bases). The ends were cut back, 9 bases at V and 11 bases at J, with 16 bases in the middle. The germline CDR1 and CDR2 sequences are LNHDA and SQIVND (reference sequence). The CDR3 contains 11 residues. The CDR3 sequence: CASYTTGWAFF. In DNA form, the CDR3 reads TGTGCCAGCTACACCACAGGTTGGGCTTTCTTT. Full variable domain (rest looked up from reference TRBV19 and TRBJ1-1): DGGITQSPKYLFRKEGQNVTLSCEQNLNHDAMYWYRQDPGQGLRLIYYSQIVNDFQKGDIAEGYSVSREKKESFPLTVTSAQKNPTAFYLCASYTTGWAFFGQGTRLTVV.

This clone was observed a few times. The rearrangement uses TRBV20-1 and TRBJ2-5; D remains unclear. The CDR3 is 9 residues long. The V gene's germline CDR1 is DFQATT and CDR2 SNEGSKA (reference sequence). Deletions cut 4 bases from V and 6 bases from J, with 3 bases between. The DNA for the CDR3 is TGCAGTGCTAAGAAGACCCAGTACTTC. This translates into CSAKKTQYF.

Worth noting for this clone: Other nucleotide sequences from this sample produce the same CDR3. Written as DNA, the CDR3 is TGTGCCAGCAGTTTACTTTACGAGCAGTACTTC. Its translation: CASSLLYEQYF. The V gene is TRBV12-3 or TRBV12-4, the J gene TRBJ2-7; D gene unclear. V was clipped by 2 bases and J by 4 bases, with 3 bases between them. The CDR3 is 11 amino acids.

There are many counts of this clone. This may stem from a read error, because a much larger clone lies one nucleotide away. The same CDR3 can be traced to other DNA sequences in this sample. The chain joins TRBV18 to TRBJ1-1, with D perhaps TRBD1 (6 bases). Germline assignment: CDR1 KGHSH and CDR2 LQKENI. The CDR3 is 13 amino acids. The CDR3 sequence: CASSPPGRQGWLF. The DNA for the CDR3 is TGTGCCAGCTCACCACCGGGGCGTCAGGGGTGGCTCTTT.

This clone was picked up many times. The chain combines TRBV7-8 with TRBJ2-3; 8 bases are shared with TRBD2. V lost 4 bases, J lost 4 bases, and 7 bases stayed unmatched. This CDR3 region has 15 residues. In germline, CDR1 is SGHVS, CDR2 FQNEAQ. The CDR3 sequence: CASSYRLAMADTQYF. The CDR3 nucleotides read TGTGCCAGCAGCTATCGACTAGCGATGGCAGATACGCAGTATTTT.

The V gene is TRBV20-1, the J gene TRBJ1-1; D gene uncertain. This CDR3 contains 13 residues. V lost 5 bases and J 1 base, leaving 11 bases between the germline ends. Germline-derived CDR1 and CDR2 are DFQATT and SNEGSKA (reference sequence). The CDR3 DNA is TGCAGTGCTCTTGTAGACCGGAACACTGAAGCTTTCTTT. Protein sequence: CSALVDRNTEAFF.

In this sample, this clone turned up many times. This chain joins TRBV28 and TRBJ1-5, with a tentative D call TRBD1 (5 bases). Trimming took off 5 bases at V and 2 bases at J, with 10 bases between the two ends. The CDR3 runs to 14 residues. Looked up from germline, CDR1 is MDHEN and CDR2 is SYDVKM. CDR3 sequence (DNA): TGTGCCAGCAGTGCCGCCAGGGGCAATCAGCCCCAGCATTTT. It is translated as CASSAARGNQPQHF.

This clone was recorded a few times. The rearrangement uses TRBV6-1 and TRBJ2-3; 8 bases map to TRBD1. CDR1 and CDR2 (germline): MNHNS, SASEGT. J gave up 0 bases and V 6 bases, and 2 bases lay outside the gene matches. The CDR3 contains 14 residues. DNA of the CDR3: TGTGCCAGCAGGACAGGGGCAAGCACAGATACGCAGTATTTT. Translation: CASRTGASTDTQYF.

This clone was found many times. CDR3 loop: CASSLRDEANYGYTF. As DNA, the CDR3 is TGTGCCAGCAGCTTACGAGACGAAGCTAACTATGGCTACACCTTC. The V and J genes are TRBV7-8 and TRBJ1-2; D unresolved. Germline CDR1 and CDR2: SGHVS and FQNEAQ. V gave up 2 bases and J gave up 0 bases, with 10 bases separating them. CDR3 length: 15 amino acids.

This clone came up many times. CDR3 nucleotides: TGTGCCAGCAGCCAAGGACAGGGGGCCTATACGCAGTATTTT. This sequence encodes CASSQGQGAYTQYF. V and J are TRBV3-1 and TRBJ2-3; 10 bases fit TRBD1. Germline CDR1 and CDR2: LGHDT and YNNKEL (reference sequence). V was pared by 1 base and J by 7 bases, with 2 bases of the junction left unmatched. The CDR3 length is 14 residues.

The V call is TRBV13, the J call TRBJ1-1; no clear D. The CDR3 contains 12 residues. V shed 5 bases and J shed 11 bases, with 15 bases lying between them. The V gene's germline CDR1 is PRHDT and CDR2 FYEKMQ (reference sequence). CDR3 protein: CASSPLAGWAFF. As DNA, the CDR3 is TGTGCCAGCAGCCCACTCGCGGGGTGGGCTTTCTTT.

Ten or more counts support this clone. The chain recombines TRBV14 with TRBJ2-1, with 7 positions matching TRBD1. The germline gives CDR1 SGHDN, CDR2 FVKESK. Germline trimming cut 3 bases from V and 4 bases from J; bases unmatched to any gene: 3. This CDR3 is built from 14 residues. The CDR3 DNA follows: TGTGCCAGCAGCCAGGACAGGTTATACAATGAGCAGTTCTTC. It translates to CASSQDRLYNEQFF.

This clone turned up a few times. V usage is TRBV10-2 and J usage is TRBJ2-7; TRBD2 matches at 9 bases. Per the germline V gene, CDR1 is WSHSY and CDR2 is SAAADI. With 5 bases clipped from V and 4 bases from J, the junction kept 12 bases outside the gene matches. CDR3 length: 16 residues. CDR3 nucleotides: TGCGCCAGCAGTCGCTTGGCGGGAGGGCCAACGTACGAGCAGTACTTC. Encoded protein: CASSRLAGGPTYEQYF.

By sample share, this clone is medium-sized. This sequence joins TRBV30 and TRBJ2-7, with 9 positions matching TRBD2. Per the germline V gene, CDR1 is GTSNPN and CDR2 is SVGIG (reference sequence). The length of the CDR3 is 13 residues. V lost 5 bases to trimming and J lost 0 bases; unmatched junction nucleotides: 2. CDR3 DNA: TGTGCCTGGGATAGCGGGAGCTCCTACGAGCAGTACTTC. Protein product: CAWDSGSSYEQYF.

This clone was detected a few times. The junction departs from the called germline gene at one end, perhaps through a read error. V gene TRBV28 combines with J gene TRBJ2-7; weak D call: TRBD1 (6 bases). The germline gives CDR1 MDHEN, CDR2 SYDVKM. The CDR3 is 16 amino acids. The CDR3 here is CASSPPPVQGSYDQYF. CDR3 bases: TGTGCCAGCAGTCCTCCTCCGGTACAGGGATCCTACGACCAGTACTTC.

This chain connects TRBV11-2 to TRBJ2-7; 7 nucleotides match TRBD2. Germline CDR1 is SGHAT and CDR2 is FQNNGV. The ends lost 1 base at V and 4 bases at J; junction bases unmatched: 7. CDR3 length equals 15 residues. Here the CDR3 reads CASSLVAGVSYEQYF. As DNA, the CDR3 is TGTGCCAGCAGCTTAGTTGCGGGAGTCTCGTACGAGCAGTACTTC.

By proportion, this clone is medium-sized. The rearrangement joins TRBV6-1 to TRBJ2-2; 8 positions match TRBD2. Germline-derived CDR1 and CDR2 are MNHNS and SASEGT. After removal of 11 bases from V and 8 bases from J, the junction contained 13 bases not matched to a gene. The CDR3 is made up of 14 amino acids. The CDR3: CAVGAGGGFGELFF. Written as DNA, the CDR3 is TGTGCCGTTGGGGCGGGGGGCGGATTTGGGGAGCTGTTTTTT.

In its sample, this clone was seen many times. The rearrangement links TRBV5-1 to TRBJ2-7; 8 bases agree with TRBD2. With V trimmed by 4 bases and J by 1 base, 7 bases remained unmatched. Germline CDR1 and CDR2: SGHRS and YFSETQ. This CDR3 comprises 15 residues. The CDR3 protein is CASSPGRVGSYEQYF. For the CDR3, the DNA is TGCGCCAGCAGCCCCGGGAGGGTCGGATCCTACGAGCAGTACTTC.

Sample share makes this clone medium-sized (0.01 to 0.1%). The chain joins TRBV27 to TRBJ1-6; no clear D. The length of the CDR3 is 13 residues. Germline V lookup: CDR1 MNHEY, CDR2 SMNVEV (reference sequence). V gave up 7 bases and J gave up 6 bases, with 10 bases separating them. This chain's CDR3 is CASTREVNSPLHF. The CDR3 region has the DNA TGTGCCAGCACAAGGGAAGTTAATTCACCCCTCCACTTT.

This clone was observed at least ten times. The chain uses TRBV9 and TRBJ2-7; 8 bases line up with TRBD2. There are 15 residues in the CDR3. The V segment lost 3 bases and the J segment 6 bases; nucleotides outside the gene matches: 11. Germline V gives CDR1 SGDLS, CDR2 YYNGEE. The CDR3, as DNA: TGTGCCAGCAGCGGGCCCGGGACTAGAGGTAGCGAGCAGTACTTC. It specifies CASSGPGTRGSEQYF.

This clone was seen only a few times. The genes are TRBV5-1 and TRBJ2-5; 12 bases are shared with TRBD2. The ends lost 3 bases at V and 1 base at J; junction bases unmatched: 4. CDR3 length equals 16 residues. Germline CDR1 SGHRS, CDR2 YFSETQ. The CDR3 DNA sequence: TGCGCCAGCAGCTGGGGGACTAGCGGGCTCCAAGAGACCCAGTACTTC. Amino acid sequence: CASSWGTSGLQETQYF.

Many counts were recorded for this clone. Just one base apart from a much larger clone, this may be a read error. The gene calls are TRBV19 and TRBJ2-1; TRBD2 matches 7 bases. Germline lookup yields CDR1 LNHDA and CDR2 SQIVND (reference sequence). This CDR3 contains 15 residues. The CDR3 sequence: CASSIGGSIYNEQSF. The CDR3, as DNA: TGTGCCAGTAGTATCGGCGGGAGCATCTACAATGAGCAGTCCTTC.

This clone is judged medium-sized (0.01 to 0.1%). CDR3 bases: TGTGCCAGTAGTCTCGGACAGGGGCTCTACGAGCAGTACTTC. As protein: CASSLGQGLYEQYF. The chain joins TRBV19 to TRBJ2-7; 9 bases are shared with TRBD1. Germline V CDR1 and CDR2: LNHDA, SQIVND (reference sequence). This CDR3 is built from 14 residues. J was trimmed by 3 bases and V by 5 bases; bases with no gene match: 5.

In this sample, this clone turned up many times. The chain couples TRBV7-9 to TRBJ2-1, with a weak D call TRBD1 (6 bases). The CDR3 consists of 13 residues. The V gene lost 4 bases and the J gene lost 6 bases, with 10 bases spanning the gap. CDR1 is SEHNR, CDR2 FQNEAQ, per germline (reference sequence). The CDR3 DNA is TGTGCCAGCAGCTGGGGGCCCAGCAATGAGCAGTTCTTC. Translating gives CASSWGPSNEQFF.

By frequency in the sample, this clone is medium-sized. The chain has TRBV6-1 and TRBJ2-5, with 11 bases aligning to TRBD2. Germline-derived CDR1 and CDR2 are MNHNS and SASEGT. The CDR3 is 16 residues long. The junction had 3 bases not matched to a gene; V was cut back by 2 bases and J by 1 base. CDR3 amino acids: CASSETSGSGQETQYF. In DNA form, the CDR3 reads TGTGCCAGCAGTGAAACTAGCGGGAGTGGCCAAGAGACCCAGTACTTC.

CDR3 DNA: TGTGCCAGCAGCTTAGACAGGGCGAACACCATATATTTT. Its protein product is CASSLDRANTIYF. The V call is TRBV28, the J call TRBJ1-3; 7 bases map to TRBD1. Germline V gene lookup returns CDR1 MDHEN and CDR2 SYDVKM. Germline trimming cut 6 bases from V and 7 bases from J; bases unmatched to any gene: 6. The CDR3 totals 13 residues.

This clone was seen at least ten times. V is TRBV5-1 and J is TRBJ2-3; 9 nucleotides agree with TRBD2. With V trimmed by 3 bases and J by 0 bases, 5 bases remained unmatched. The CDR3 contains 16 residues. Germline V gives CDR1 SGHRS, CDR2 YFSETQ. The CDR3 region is CASSSGLAASTDTQYF. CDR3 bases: TGCGCCAGCAGCTCGGGACTAGCAGCTAGCACAGATACGCAGTATTTT.

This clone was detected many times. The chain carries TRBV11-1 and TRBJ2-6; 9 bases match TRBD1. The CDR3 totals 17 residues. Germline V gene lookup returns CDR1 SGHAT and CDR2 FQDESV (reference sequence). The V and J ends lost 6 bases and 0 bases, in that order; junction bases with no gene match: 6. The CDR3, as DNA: TGTGCCAGCAGGCTGACAGGGGGGTTCTCTGGGGCCAACGTCCTGACTTTC. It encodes CASRLTGGFSGANVLTF. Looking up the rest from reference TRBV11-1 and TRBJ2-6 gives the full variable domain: EAEVAQSPRYKITEKSQAVAFWCDPISGHATLYWYRQILGQGPELLVQFQDESVVDDSQLPKDRFSAERLKGVDSTLKIQPAELGDSAMYLCASRLTGGFSGANVLTFGAGSRLTVL.

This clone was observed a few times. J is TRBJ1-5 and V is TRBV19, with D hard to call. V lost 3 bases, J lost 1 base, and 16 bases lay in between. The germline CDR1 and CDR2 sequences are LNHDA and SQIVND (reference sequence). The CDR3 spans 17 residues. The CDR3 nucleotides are TGTGCCAGTAGTATTAGCGATTGGAGGGAGAGCAATCAGCCCCAGCATTTT. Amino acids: CASSISDWRESNQPQHF.